This TCR beta chain is drawn from a study of blood T cells in healthy people across ages. There were healthy Caucasian individuals from Russia, aged roughly 6 to 100, serving as donors. Alongside a J-beta primer mix, a sample-barcoded 5' primer served in a second PCR lasting about 7 to 12 cycles. TCRdb reanalysed the 5' RACE reads using MiXCR and keeps one entry per CDR3 protein. The data hold 600,000 to 1,000,000 distinct CDR3 sequences, with roughly 60% observed a single time. Concerning this clonotype: This sequence may be a read error, since a much larger clone differs from it by one base.

The sequencing input was blood. The receptor's source is a man aged 25-45 years in good health.

The chain's CDR3 is CTSSFRTRTDTQYF. For the CDR3, the DNA is TGTACCAGCAGCTTTAGGACCCGGACAGATACGCAGTATTTT. The V gene is TRBV7-2, the J gene TRBJ2-3; no clear D gene. The V end lost 3 bases, the J end lost 3 bases, and 10 bases lay between the germline ends. The CDR3 contains 14 residues. Germline V gene lookup returns CDR1 SGHTA and CDR2 FQGNSA.